Listed below are T cell receptor beta chains from one sample, sequenced in a study of blood T cell repertoires in COVID-19. Profiled with immunoSEQ multiplex PCR; TCRdb holds only in-frame clones, not every one. This table holds over 110,000 clones, approximately 87% found once. The source material was PBMCs or T cells enriched from blood (not recorded which). The receptors originated from a man in his fifties or sixties in a cohort exposed to, infected with or recovered from COVID-19 (not recorded which). Each CDR3 is given without its conserved first and last residue.

v_call	j_call	cdr3_aa
TRBV29-1	TRBJ2-3	SVDLAGGPNTQY
TRBV5-1	TRBJ1-6	ASSLQSSYNSPLH
TRBV27	TRBJ2-7	ASSNQGALYEQY
TRBV12-3/TRBV12-4	TRBJ2-7	ASSPGQYEQY
TRBV7-8	TRBJ1-6	ASSSRTGSDSPLH
TRBV9	TRBJ1-3	ASSKGTSGNTIY
TRBV7-9	TRBJ1-1	ASSSGLNTEAF
TRBV5-4	TRBJ2-3	ASSGGTGATDTQY
TRBV30	TRBJ1-2	AWSRHRGSGYT
TRBV19	TRBJ2-7	ASSPRGQGWPSYEQY
TRBV6-5	TRBJ1-5	ASGRGFNQPQH
TRBV19	TRBJ2-5	ASATSGGALETQY
TRBV7-9	TRBJ2-5	ASSSGSLAETQY
TRBV10-3	TRBJ2-1	AISESKAALAGGNEQF
TRBV9	TRBJ2-5	ASSVGQSQETQY
TRBV5-6	TRBJ1-3	ASSFGGQGLGNTIY
TRBV18	TRBJ1-4	ASSPGQGTNEKLF
TRBV30	TRBJ2-5	AWNPGGGGETQY
TRBV10-3	TRBJ1-1	AIRRTDLMNTEAF
TRBV4-1	TRBJ1-1	ASSQVQSYTEAF
TRBV6-6	TRBJ2-3	ASSYGSGTQY
TRBV4-2	TRBJ2-7	ASSLGQASYEQY
TRBV7-9	TRBJ2-1	ASSLGNNEQF
TRBV9	TRBJ1-1	ASSVGAGANTEAF
TRBV2	TRBJ2-7	ASRRGQVSYEQY
TRBV5-4	TRBJ2-7	ASSLGGQGIYEQY
TRBV15	TRBJ1-2	ATSRASNYGYT
TRBV25-1	TRBJ2-7	ASSLRYEQY
TRBV7-2	TRBJ1-1	ASSSPQGIEAF
TRBV19	TRBJ1-1	ASSPARANTEAF
TRBV10-3	TRBJ2-7	AISESDSPSYEQY
TRBV2	TRBJ2-3	ASRQDQDTDTQY
TRBV3-1/TRBV3-2	TRBJ2-1	ASSLTSGRAHEQF
TRBV5-5	TRBJ1-4	ASSPEGGPNEKLF
TRBV2	TRBJ2-3	ASSESPGQGSDTQY
TRBV16	TRBJ2-3	ASSQYPTLTDTQY
TRBV27	TRBJ2-3	ASNRTPYTDTQY
TRBV30	TRBJ2-7	AWSVRPGRAEQY
TRBV11-2	TRBJ1-2	ASSPSPGVGGYT
TRBV30	TRBJ1-1	AWRGNRGDHTEAF
TRBV14	TRBJ2-7	ASSRTSGGMNRQY
TRBV7-3	TRBJ2-1	ASSPKGRDRDLEQF
TRBV19	TRBJ1-5	ASSTATGGLHNQPQH
TRBV5-6	TRBJ1-5	ASSLAGGSGNQPQH
TRBV3-1/TRBV3-2	TRBJ2-1	ASSQVGTGARDEQF
TRBV30	TRBJ1-1	AWGLGGTLNTEAF
TRBV18	TRBJ2-2	ASSPRGTGELF
TRBV7-2	TRBJ2-7	ASSLAFGGEQY
TRBV18	TRBJ1-2	ASSPPGQGGYGYT
TRBV5-1	TRBJ2-3	ASSFGELSSTDTQY
TRBV5-1	TRBJ1-4	ASSRQKGEHEKLF
TRBV6-5	TRBJ1-1	ASTRRRQNTEAF
TRBV7-8	TRBJ1-5	ASSPGISNQPQH
TRBV11-2	TRBJ2-3	ASSLALSGNTDTQY
TRBV19	TRBJ1-1	ASRSLTRGHGEAF
TRBV12-3/TRBV12-4	TRBJ2-3	ASSSGGPDTQY
TRBV28	TRBJ2-1	ASFEVSYNEQF
TRBV5-4	TRBJ2-3	ASSLVQGIKDTQY
TRBV5-1	TRBJ2-5	ASSLRLGDIGRAETQY